This TCR beta chain stems from a study of shared clonotypes between healthy human individuals. This clone appeared a single time. The CDR3 loop spans 14 amino acids. V gave up 4 bases and J gave up 2 bases; unmatched junction bases: 5. Per the germline V gene, CDR1 is SGDLS and CDR2 is YYNGEE. Profiling relied on immunoSEQ multiplex PCR, and the TCRdb table lists in-frame clones only, not all of them. The repertoire holds about 460,000 clones, with around 77% as singletons. The sequenced material came from PBMCs. The chain recombines TRBV9 with TRBJ2-5; 7 nucleotides agree with TRBD1. The clonotype comes from a woman in her thirties or forties in good health. Some clones in this sample may be carry-over from other donors' samples. The CDR3 reads CASSPGQQQETQYF. In DNA, the CDR3 is TGTGCCAGCAGCCCGGGACAGCAACAAGAGACCCAGTACTTC. The full variable domain, rest sourced from reference TRBV9 and TRBJ2-5, is DSGVTQTPKHLITATGQRVTLRCSPRSGDLSVYWYQQSLDQGLQFLIQYYNGEERAKGNILERFSAQQFPDLHSELNLSSLELGDSALYFCASSPGQQQETQYFGPGTRLLVL.